These 20 T cell receptor beta chains came from one sample sequenced in a study of identical twins. TCRdb itself ran the 5' RACE reads through MiXCR, one entry per CDR3 protein. Of about 490,000 distinct CDR3 sequences listed, about 16% are singletons. These records were also assigned to another study, of yellow fever vaccine responses in identical twins.

Specimen: CD4+ T cells sorted from blood. The origin of the receptors is a woman younger than 30 in good health.

This clonotype was seen a few times. The genes are TRBV12-3 or TRBV12-4 and TRBJ1-2, with D perhaps TRBD1 (5 bases). Trimming pared 6 bases from V and 3 bases from J, leaving 8 bases between. The CDR3 sequence is 12 residues long. CDR3: CASSEGHYGYTF. The CDR3 coding sequence is TGTGCCAGCAGCGAGGGACACTATGGCTACACCTTC.

This clonotype was detected many times. The rearrangement joins TRBV6-1 to TRBJ1-1; tentative D call: TRBD1 (5 bases). Germline V gene lookup returns CDR1 MNHNS and CDR2 SASEGT. V lost 10 bases, J lost 1 base, and 10 bases lay in between. This CDR3 has 12 amino acids. DNA of the CDR3: TGTGCCACCAGGAGGGGGAACACTGAAGCTTTCTTT. It specifies CATRRGNTEAFF.

The chain employs TRBV28 and TRBJ2-1, with 9 bases identical to TRBD2. Trimming removed 1 base from V and 3 bases from J; junction bases left unmatched: 7. CDR1 MDHEN and CDR2 SYDVKM come from the germline V gene. This CDR3 spans 17 amino acids. The CDR3 nucleotides are TGTGCCAGCAGTTTATTGGCTAGCGGGGTGGTCTACAATGAGCAGTTCTTC. Its protein is CASSLLASGVVYNEQFF.

This clonotype was seen a handful of times. The chain uses TRBV12-3 or TRBV12-4 and TRBJ1-5; TRBD1 matches at 12 bases. V dropped 0 bases and J dropped 7; count of bases not matched to a gene: 4. The CDR3 sequence is 16 residues long. The CDR3 region has the DNA TGTGCCAGCAGTTTAGCGGGGACAGGGGGCGTCCAGCCCCAGCATTTT. This sequence encodes CASSLAGTGGVQPQHF.

The chain links TRBV12-3 or TRBV12-4 to TRBJ1-4; D perhaps matches TRBD1 (5 bases). This CDR3 is built from 15 residues. Between the trimmed V and J ends, which lost 5 bases and 2 bases, there was a span of 12 bases. The CDR3 sequence is CASSQLDSTNEKLFF. CDR3 nucleotide sequence: TGTGCCAGCAGTCAACTCGACAGTACTAATGAAAAACTGTTTTTT.

This clonotype has just a few counts. One end of the junction does not line up with germline, which may come from a read error. The rearrangement joins TRBV11-3 to TRBJ2-2; no clear D. The CDR3 is 16 residues long. CDR1 is SGHNT and CDR2 is YENEEA in the germline V gene. The CDR3: CASSLELGINTGELFF. The CDR3 coding sequence is TGTGCCAGCAGTTTAGAGCTTGGGATTAACACCGGGGAGCTGTTTTTT.

V is TRBV27 and J is TRBJ1-2; possibly TRBD1 for D (6 bases). The germline CDR1 and CDR2 sequences are MNHEY and SMNVEV (reference sequence). This CDR3 has 16 amino acids. The V gene lost 5 bases and the J gene lost 5 bases, with 21 bases spanning the gap. The chain's CDR3 is CASSRQQGRGTYGYTF. The CDR3 bases are TGTGCCAGCAGTAGACAACAGGGAAGGGGGACATATGGCTACACCTTC.

The rearrangement uses TRBV28 and TRBJ1-5, with D hard to call. This CDR3 has 14 residues. Germline V gene sequence: CDR1 MDHEN, CDR2 SYDVKM. Deletions cut 2 bases from V and 7 bases from J, with 12 bases between. CDR3 nucleotides: TGTGCCAGCAGTTTACTCCTTTTGGGACAGCCCCAGCATTTT. Protein product: CASSLLLLGQPQHF.

This clonotype showed up just a few times. The CDR3 DNA reads as TGTGCCAGCAGCTTAGAGTACGAGGCGGAGCTGTTTTTT. The encoded protein is CASSLEYEAELFF. V is TRBV7-9 and J is TRBJ2-2; D gene ambiguous. CDR1 is SEHNR, CDR2 FQNEAQ, per germline (reference sequence). This CDR3 has 13 amino acids. V lost 1 base and J 10 bases, leaving 10 bases between the germline ends.

The V call is TRBV7-7, the J call TRBJ2-1; D remains ambiguous. The V gene lost 5 bases and the J gene lost 9 bases, with 11 bases spanning the gap. Per germline, CDR1 SSHAT and CDR2 FNYEAQ (reference sequence). The CDR3 spans 12 residues. CDR3 nucleotides: TGTGCCAGCAGCCTAGATGGGATTGAGCAGTTCTTC. Protein product: CASSLDGIEQFF. Full variable domain (rest looked up from reference TRBV7-7 and TRBJ2-1): GAGVSQSPRYKVTKRGQDVTLRCDPISSHATLYWYQQALGQGPEFLTYFNYEAQPDKSGLPSDRFSAERPEGSISTLTIQRTEQRDSAMYRCASSLDGIEQFFGPGTRLTVL.

The chain joins TRBV20-1 to TRBJ2-3, with TRBD2 as a possible D gene (7 bases). V lost 0 bases to trimming and J lost 2 bases, with 9 bases between them. The CDR3 has 14 residues. Looked up from germline, CDR1 is DFQATT and CDR2 is SNEGSKA (reference sequence). The CDR3 loop is CSAREGGVTDTQYF. The DNA for the CDR3 is TGCAGTGCTAGAGAAGGGGGGGTCACAGATACGCAGTATTTT.

V gene TRBV7-9 combines with J gene TRBJ1-1, with D unresolved. Germline values: CDR1 SEHNR, CDR2 FQNEAQ (reference sequence). Trimming removed 1 base from V and 1 base from J, with 10 bases in between. The CDR3 extends over 15 amino acids. The CDR3: CASSLEVGSNTEAFF. DNA for the CDR3: TGTGCCAGCAGCTTAGAGGTGGGGTCGAACACTGAAGCTTTCTTT.

J is TRBJ2-5 and V is TRBV7-8; no reliable D call. Germline V gene lookup returns CDR1 SGHVS and CDR2 FQNEAQ. The CDR3 contains 16 residues. Trimming cost V 5 bases and J 4 bases, with 20 bases left between them. CDR3 DNA sequence: TGTGCCAGCAGCCACTCCTCTGGTGTGGATGGAGAGACCCAGTACTTC. It encodes CASSHSSGVDGETQYF.

The rearrangement links TRBV4-1 to TRBJ2-1; D may be TRBD1 (6 bases). Looked up from germline, CDR1 is MGHRA and CDR2 is YSYEKL. This CDR3 is built from 15 residues. Trimming removed 4 bases at V and 5 bases at J, with 15 bases between. The CDR3 DNA sequence: TGCGCCAGCAGCCGAACGCTGGGGGCCGACAATGAGCAGTTCTTC. Translated: CASSRTLGADNEQFF.

V is TRBV29-1 and J is TRBJ2-1; D possibly corresponds to TRBD2 (5 bases). Germline CDR1 and CDR2: SQVTM and ANQGSEA. The V and J ends lost 1 base and 8 bases respectively, with 9 bases between them. The CDR3 is made up of 12 amino acids. Written as DNA, the CDR3 is TGCAGCGTTGAAGTCTTCGGGGATGAGCAGTTCTTC. The encoded protein is CSVEVFGDEQFF.

This clonotype was seen more than once but under ten times. The V call is TRBV3-1, the J call TRBJ1-5; weak D call: TRBD1 (5 bases). This CDR3 comprises 15 residues. Trimming took 0 bases from V and 7 from J, leaving 13 bases between them. CDR1 is LGHDT, CDR2 YNNKEL, per germline (reference sequence). CDR3 sequence: CASSQDPSGIQPQHF. CDR3 nucleotides: TGTGCCAGCAGCCAAGACCCGTCAGGGATCCAGCCCCAGCATTTT.

In this sample, this clonotype turned up a few times. The rearrangement uses TRBV28 and TRBJ1-5; no clear D gene. Germline CDR1 reads MDHEN; CDR2 reads SYDVKM. The CDR3 has 12 amino acids. V shed 9 bases and J shed 2 bases, with 8 bases lying between them. The CDR3 nucleotides read TGTGCCAGTTACGAAGGCAATCAGCCCCAGCATTTT. It yields the protein CASYEGNQPQHF.

The V gene is TRBV9, the J gene TRBJ2-1; the D gene could be TRBD1 or TRBD2 (5 bases each). The CDR3 totals 15 residues. CDR1 and CDR2 (germline): SGDLS, YYNGEE. V was cut by 0 bases and J by 2 bases, with 9 bases left in between. The CDR3 nucleotides are TGTGCCAGCAGCGTAGTTAGAGGGGCCTACAATGAGCAGTTCTTC. It specifies CASSVVRGAYNEQFF.

This clonotype was observed many times. This sequence joins TRBV10-3 and TRBJ1-4, with D hard to call. The CDR3 is 13 amino acids. With 3 bases removed from V and 4 bases from J, the gap between germline ends came to 6 bases. Germline assignment: CDR1 ENHRY and CDR2 SYGVKD. The CDR3 sequence is CAISDGVNEKLFF. For the CDR3, the DNA is TGTGCCATCAGTGATGGGGTTAATGAAAAACTGTTTTTT.

This clonotype was counted at least ten times. This chain uses TRBV12-3 or TRBV12-4 with TRBJ1-5, with D possibly being TRBD1 (6 bases). The CDR3 contains 17 residues. The V end lost 4 bases, the J end lost 1 base, and 17 bases lay between the germline ends. The CDR3 DNA reads as TGTGCCAGCAGTTGGGCTGTGGCAGGGGAGAGCAATCAGCCCCAGCATTTT. It is translated as CASSWAVAGESNQPQHF.